What follows are 21 T cell receptor beta chains derived from one specimen sequenced in a study of Graves' ophthalmopathy and Graves' hyperthyroidism (dated by TCRdb to the late 2010s). Instrument used: Illumina HiSeq 2000. TCR beta CDR3 regions were amplified from RNA transcripts for repertoire sequencing. The first round was an RT-PCR using HTBI primers with the Qiagen OneStep RT-PCR kit, and this first round was followed by a second-round multiplex PCR, then size selection and purification. TCRdb reprocessing: public reads trimmed at Q25 with fastp, clones called with MiXCR, in-frame beta chains kept. Rows are unified per CDR3 protein, each entry keeping the most common DNA and genes. This sample has some 200,000 distinct CDR3 sequences in its table, and around 28% of those were observed once. In total, the top ten clones hold 9.1% of the sample. The sequenced sample consisted of peripheral blood. These TCRs come from a middle-aged man with Graves' ophthalmopathy. Donor details come from another sample of the same person, matched by shared clones.

Ten or more counts support this clonotype. The rearrangement links TRBV6-5 to TRBJ1-2, with D possibly being TRBD1 (6 bases). Trimming cost V 6 bases and J 2 bases, with 19 bases left between them. Germline lookup yields CDR1 MNHEY and CDR2 SVGAGI. The CDR3 sequence is 16 residues long. CDR3 nucleotide sequence: TGTGCCAGCAGACCACCAACTCGGGACAAAAACTATGGCTACACCTTC. Translated: CASRPPTRDKNYGYTF.

The V gene is TRBV6-1, the J gene TRBJ2-7, with 11 bases matching TRBD2. This CDR3 is built from 13 residues. Germline CDR1 is MNHNS and CDR2 is SASEGT. The CDR3 region is CASSTGPSGRPHV. In DNA, the CDR3 is TGTGCCAGCAGTACGGGACCTAGCGGGAGGCCCCATGTC.

This clonotype was counted many times. The chain links TRBV28 to TRBJ2-2; tentatively, D is TRBD2 (5 bases). This CDR3 spans 15 amino acids. Germline V gives CDR1 MDHEN, CDR2 SYDVKM. With 7 bases removed from V and 6 bases from J, the gap between germline ends came to 18 bases. The CDR3: CASNEAQIGAGELFF. CDR3 nucleotides: TGTGCCAGCAACGAGGCTCAAATCGGGGCCGGGGAGCTGTTTTTT.

The genes are TRBV6-2 or TRBV6-3 and TRBJ2-7, with D unclear. Germline V gives CDR1 MNHEY, CDR2 SVGEGT. Trimming stripped 7 bases from V and 2 bases from J, with 9 bases between. This CDR3 region has 12 residues. The CDR3 DNA reads TGTGCCAGCACAGACAACGCCTACGAGCAGTACTTC. As protein: CASTDNAYEQYF.

This clonotype was counted at least ten times. J is TRBJ2-5 and V is TRBV29-1; 7 nucleotides line up with TRBD1. V was clipped by 5 bases and J by 2 bases; unmatched bases: 14. CDR3 length: 16 amino acids. Germline CDR1 and CDR2: SQVTM and ANQGSEA. CDR3 region: CSVLGPDREIQETQYF. For the CDR3, the DNA is TGCAGCGTTCTAGGCCCCGACAGGGAAATACAAGAGACCCAGTACTTC.

The chain recombines TRBV6-1 with TRBJ1-5; no firm D call. There are 13 residues in the CDR3. V dropped 8 bases and J dropped 1 base, with 9 bases sitting between them. Germline-derived CDR1 and CDR2 are MNHNS and SASEGT. CDR3 sequence: CASEGESNQPQHF. DNA for the CDR3: TGTGCCAGCGAGGGAGAGAGCAATCAGCCCCAGCATTTT.

This clonotype is medium-sized (0.01 to 0.1%) by share. This chain uses TRBV6-5 with TRBJ2-7; D remains unclear. Per the germline V gene, CDR1 is MNHEY and CDR2 is SVGAGI. Between the trimmed V and J ends, which lost 6 bases and 2 bases, there was a span of 14 bases. The CDR3 extends over 14 amino acids. The DNA of the CDR3 is TGTGCCAGCAGCAAACGGGCCACGGCCTACGAGCAGTACTTC. Its protein product is CASSKRATAYEQYF.

The chain uses TRBV7-2 and TRBJ1-2, with D possibly TRBD1 on 6 matching bases. Germline V gene data show CDR1 as SGHTA and CDR2 as FQGNSA. The CDR3 spans 15 residues. Trimming took off 5 bases at V and 0 bases at J, with 13 bases between the two ends. The CDR3 DNA is TGTGCCAGCAGCACATACAGGGTAGCTAACTATGGCTACACCTTC. Translated: CASSTYRVANYGYTF. The entire variable domain, with the rest obtained from reference TRBV7-2 and TRBJ1-2, is as follows: GAGVSQSPSNKVTEKGKDVELRCDPISGHTALYWYRQSLGQGLEFLIYFQGNSAPDKSGLPSDRFSAERTGGSVSTLTIQRTQQEDSAVYLCASSTYRVANYGYTFGSGTRLTVV.

At least ten counts were recorded for this clonotype. The chain recombines TRBV7-9 with TRBJ2-5; D uncertain. The CDR3 totals 15 residues. The V gene lost 5 bases and the J gene lost 2 bases, with 15 bases spanning the gap. Germline loops: CDR1 SEHNR, CDR2 FQNEAQ (reference sequence). The CDR3, as DNA: TGTGCCAGCAGCCGTCCTTCGGGCCTACAAGAGACCCAGTACTTC. This codes for CASSRPSGLQETQYF.

The chain is built from TRBV28 and TRBJ2-5; D possibly corresponds to TRBD2 (6 bases). Germline CDR1 and CDR2: MDHEN and SYDVKM. CDR3 length equals 16 residues. Trimming shortened V by 5 bases and J by 5 bases, and 21 bases separated the two germline ends. CDR3 loop: CASSPNRDFPIETQYF. The CDR3 nucleotides read TGTGCCAGCAGTCCAAACCGGGACTTCCCTATCGAGACCCAGTACTTC.

The sample holds many counts of this clonotype. The V and J genes are TRBV6-5 and TRBJ2-7, with 8 bases identical to TRBD1. CDR1 is MNHEY and CDR2 is SVGAGI in the germline V gene. The CDR3 runs to 15 residues. The junction had 3 bases not matched to a gene; V was cut back by 2 bases and J by 0 bases. The CDR3 DNA follows: TGTGCCAGCAGTTACGGGGACAGGCTCTCCTACGAGCAGTACTTC. The encoded protein is CASSYGDRLSYEQYF.

There are many counts of this clonotype. The chain carries TRBV24-1 and TRBJ1-2; a possible D gene is TRBD1 (5 bases). Trimming removed 6 bases from V and 8 bases from J, with 12 bases in between. Germline CDR1 and CDR2: KGHDR and SFDVKD. The CDR3 runs 12 residues. In DNA form, the CDR3 reads TGTGCCACCAGTCTGGCAGGGAAGGGCTACACCTTC. It is translated as CATSLAGKGYTF.

This clonotype was detected only once. This chain connects TRBV6-1 to TRBJ2-7; TRBD1 matches 7 bases. Germline CDR1 MNHNS, CDR2 SASEGT. CDR3 size: 13 residues. V was pared by 7 bases and J by 3 bases, with 6 bases of the junction left unmatched. DNA for the CDR3: TGTGCCAGCATAGGGACAGCTTACTACGAGCAGTACTTC. This translates into CASIGTAYYEQYF.

The chain is built from TRBV27 and TRBJ1-1, with D perhaps TRBD1 (5 bases). Trimming stripped 8 bases from V and 6 bases from J, with 19 bases between. The CDR3 runs 14 residues. CDR1 MNHEY and CDR2 SMNVEV come from the germline V gene (reference sequence). CDR3 loop: CASSTAGGKAEAFF. The CDR3 DNA follows: TGTGCCAGCTCAACGGCGGGGGGAAAGGCTGAAGCTTTCTTT.

This clonotype was observed at least ten times. The chain joins TRBV28 to TRBJ2-7; maybe TRBD1 (6 bases). The CDR3 totals 16 residues. Germline V gene lookup returns CDR1 MDHEN and CDR2 SYDVKM. Deletions cut 5 bases from V and 0 bases from J, with 17 bases between. In nucleotides, the CDR3 is TGTGCCAGCAGTACCATCCGGGACAAAAACTCCTACGAGCAGTACTTC. This sequence encodes CASSTIRDKNSYEQYF.

This clonotype was counted many times. This chain connects TRBV20-1 to TRBJ2-7; possible D gene TRBD1, 5 bases. Trimming took 3 bases from V and 2 from J, leaving 11 bases between them. This CDR3 is 13 amino acids long. Per germline, CDR1 DFQATT and CDR2 SNEGSKA (reference sequence). CDR3 sequence: CSASVRAPYEQYF. The CDR3 region has the DNA TGCAGTGCTAGTGTCAGGGCCCCCTACGAGCAGTACTTC.

This clonotype has at least ten counts. V is TRBV12-3 or TRBV12-4 and J is TRBJ2-5; the D gene is possibly TRBD2 (6 bases). The CDR3 runs 14 residues. The V gene lost 5 bases and the J gene lost 5 bases, with 15 bases spanning the gap. In DNA, the CDR3 is TGTGCCAGCAGTCCCCGACTAGGGGACGAGACCCAGTACTTC. Residues: CASSPRLGDETQYF.

In this sample, this clonotype turned up many times. This chain links TRBV6-1 with TRBJ2-7; 8 nucleotides line up with TRBD2. CDR1 and CDR2 from the germline V gene are MNHNS and SASEGT. V shed 1 base, J shed 2 bases, and the junction held 4 bases outside the gene matches. CDR3 size: 15 residues. The CDR3 reads CASSEGSGATYEQYF. The CDR3 DNA is TGTGCCAGCAGTGAAGGTAGCGGGGCGACCTACGAGCAGTACTTC.

This chain connects TRBV29-1 to TRBJ2-7; TRBD2 is a possible D gene (6 bases). Germline V gene data show CDR1 as SQVTM and CDR2 as ANQGSEA. The V and J ends lost 1 base and 2 bases respectively, with 12 bases between them. The CDR3 is 14 residues long. In nucleotides, the CDR3 is TGCAGCGTTGAAGCTAGCGCAAGCACCTACGAGCAGTACTTC. It yields the protein CSVEASASTYEQYF.

This clonotype was counted many times. V gene TRBV6-2 or TRBV6-3 combines with J gene TRBJ2-2; no definite D call. Germline V CDR1 and CDR2: MNHEY, SVGEGT. The CDR3 length is 13 residues. Trimming took 6 bases from V and 1 from J, leaving 6 bases between them. The CDR3 loop reads CASRAGNTGELFF. In DNA form, the CDR3 reads TGTGCCAGCAGAGCAGGGAACACCGGGGAGCTGTTTTTT.

This clonotype was observed at least ten times. The chain is built from TRBV7-2 and TRBJ2-5, with unresolved D. The CDR3 consists of 12 residues. The germline gives CDR1 SGHTA, CDR2 FQGNSA. The V end was cut by 5 bases, the J end by 0 bases, with 4 bases between. CDR3 loop: CASSPHQETQYF. CDR3 coding DNA: TGTGCCAGCAGCCCACACCAAGAGACCCAGTACTTC.